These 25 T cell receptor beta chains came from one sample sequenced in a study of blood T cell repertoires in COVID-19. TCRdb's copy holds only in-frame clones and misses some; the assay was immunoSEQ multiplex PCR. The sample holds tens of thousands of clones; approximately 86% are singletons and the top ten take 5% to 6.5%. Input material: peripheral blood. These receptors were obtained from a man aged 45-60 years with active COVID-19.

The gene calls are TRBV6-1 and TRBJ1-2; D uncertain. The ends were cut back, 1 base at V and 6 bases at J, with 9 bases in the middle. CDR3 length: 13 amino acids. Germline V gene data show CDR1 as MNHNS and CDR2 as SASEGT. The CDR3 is CASSEERRNGYTF. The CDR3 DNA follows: TGTGCCAGCAGTGAAGAACGGCGGAATGGCTACACCTTC.

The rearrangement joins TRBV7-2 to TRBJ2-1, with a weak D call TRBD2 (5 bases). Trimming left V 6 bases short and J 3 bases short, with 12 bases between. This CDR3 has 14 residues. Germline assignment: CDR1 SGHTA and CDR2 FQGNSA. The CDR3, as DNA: TGTGCCAGCAGTAGCGACATGGGCTACAATGAGCAGTTCTTC. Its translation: CASSSDMGYNEQFF.

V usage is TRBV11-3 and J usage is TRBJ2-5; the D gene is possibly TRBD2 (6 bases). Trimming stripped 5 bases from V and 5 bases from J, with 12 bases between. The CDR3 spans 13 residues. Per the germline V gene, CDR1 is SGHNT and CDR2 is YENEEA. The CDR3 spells CASSRGTLETQYF. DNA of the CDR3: TGTGCCAGCAGCCGCGGGACCCTGGAGACCCAGTACTTC.

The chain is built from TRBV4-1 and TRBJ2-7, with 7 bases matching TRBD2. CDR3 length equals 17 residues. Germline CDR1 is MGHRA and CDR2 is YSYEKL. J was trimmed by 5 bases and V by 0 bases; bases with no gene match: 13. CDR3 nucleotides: TGCGCCAGCAGCCAAGATCCCACCGGGCGGGAGTTAAACGAGCAGTACTTC. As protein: CASSQDPTGRELNEQYF.

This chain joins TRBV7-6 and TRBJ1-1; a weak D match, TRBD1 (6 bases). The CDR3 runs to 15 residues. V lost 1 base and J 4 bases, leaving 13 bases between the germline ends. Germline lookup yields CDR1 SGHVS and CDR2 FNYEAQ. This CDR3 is CASSLVTGSGTEAFF. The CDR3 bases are TGTGCCAGCAGCTTAGTGACAGGCTCGGGCACTGAAGCTTTCTTT.

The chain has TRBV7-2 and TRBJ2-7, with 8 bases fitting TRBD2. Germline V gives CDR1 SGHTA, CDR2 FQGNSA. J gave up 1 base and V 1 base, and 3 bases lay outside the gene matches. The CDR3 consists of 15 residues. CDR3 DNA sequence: TGTGCCAGCAGCTTAGACGGGGGGGGATCCTACGAGCAGTACTTC. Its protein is CASSLDGGGSYEQYF.

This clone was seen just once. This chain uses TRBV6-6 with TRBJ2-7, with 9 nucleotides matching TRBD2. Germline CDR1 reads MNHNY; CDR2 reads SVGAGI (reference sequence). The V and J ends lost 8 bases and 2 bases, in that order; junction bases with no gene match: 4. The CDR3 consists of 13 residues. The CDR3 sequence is CASGLAGPYEQYF. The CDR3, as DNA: TGTGCCAGCGGTCTAGCGGGACCCTACGAGCAGTACTTC.

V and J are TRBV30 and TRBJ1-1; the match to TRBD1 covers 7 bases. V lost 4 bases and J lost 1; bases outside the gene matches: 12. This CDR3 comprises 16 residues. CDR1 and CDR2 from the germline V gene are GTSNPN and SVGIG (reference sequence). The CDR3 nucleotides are TGTGCCTGGACCCCTGTAGTCAGGACAGGGAACACTGAAGCTTTCTTT. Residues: CAWTPVVRTGNTEAFF.

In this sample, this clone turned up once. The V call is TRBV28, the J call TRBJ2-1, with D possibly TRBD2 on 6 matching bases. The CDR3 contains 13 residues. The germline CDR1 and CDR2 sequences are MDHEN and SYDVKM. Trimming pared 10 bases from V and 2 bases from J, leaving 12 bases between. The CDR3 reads CATTGGTYNEQFF. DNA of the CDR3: TGTGCCACCACTGGCGGGACCTACAATGAGCAGTTCTTC.

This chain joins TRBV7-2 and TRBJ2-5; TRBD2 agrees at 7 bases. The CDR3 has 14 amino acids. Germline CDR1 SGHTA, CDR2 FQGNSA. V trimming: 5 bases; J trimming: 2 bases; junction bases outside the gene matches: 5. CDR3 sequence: CASSQPGGQETQYF. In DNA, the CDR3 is TGTGCCAGCAGCCAACCCGGGGGGCAAGAGACCCAGTACTTC. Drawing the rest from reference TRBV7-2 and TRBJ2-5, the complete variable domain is GAGVSQSPSNKVTEKGKDVELRCDPISGHTALYWYRQSLGQGLEFLIYFQGNSAPDKSGLPSDRFSAERTGGSVSTLTIQRTQQEDSAVYLCASSQPGGQETQYFGPGTRLLVL.

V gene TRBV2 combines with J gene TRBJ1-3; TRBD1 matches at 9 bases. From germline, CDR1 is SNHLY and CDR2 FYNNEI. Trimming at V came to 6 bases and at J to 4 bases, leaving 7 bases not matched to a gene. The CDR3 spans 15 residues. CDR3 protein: CASREQGAKGNTIYF. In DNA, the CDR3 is TGTGCCAGCAGGGAACAGGGGGCGAAAGGAAACACCATATATTTT.

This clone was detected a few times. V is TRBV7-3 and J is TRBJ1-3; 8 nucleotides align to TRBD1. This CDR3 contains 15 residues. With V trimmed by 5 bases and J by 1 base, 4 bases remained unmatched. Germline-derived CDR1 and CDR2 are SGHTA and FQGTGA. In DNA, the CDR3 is TGTGCCAGCAGCGATACAGGGGGTTCTGGAAACACCATATATTTT. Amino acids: CASSDTGGSGNTIYF.

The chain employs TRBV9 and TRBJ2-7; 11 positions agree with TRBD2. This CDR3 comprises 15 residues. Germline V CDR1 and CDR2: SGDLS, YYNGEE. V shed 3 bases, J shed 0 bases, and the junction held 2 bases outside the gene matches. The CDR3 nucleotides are TGTGCCAGCAGCGGAGGACTAGCGGGCTCCTACGAGCAGTACTTC. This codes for CASSGGLAGSYEQYF.

For the CDR3, the DNA is TGTGCCAGCAGCTATCCCCGGTTGGGAGGTCTCGCGAACACCGGGGAGCTGTTTTTT. Residues: CASSYPRLGGLANTGELFF. The V gene is TRBV5-4, the J gene TRBJ2-2; perhaps TRBD2 as D (6 bases). The CDR3 is 19 amino acids. Looked up from germline, CDR1 is SGHNT and CDR2 is YYREEE (reference sequence). The V end lost 3 bases, the J end lost 0 bases, and 21 bases lay between the germline ends.

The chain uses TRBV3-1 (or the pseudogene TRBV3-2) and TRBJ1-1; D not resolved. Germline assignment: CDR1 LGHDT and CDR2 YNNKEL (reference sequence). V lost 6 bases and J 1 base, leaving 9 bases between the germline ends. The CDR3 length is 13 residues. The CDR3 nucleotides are TGTGCCAGCAGTTCCGGGAAGAACACTGAAGCTTTCTTT. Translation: CASSSGKNTEAFF.

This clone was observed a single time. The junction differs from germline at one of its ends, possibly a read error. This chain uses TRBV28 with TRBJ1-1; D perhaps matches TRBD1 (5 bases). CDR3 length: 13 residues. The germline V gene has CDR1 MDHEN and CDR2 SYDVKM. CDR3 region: CASTLRGWTEAFF. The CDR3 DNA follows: TGTGCCAGCACTTTACGGGGGTGGACTGAAGCTTTCTTT.

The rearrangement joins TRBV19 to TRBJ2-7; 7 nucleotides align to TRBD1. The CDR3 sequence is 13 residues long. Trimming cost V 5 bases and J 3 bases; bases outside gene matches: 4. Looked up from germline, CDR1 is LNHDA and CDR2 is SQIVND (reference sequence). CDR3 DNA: TGTGCCAGTAGTCCCCGGGACAGCTACGAGCAGTACTTC. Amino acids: CASSPRDSYEQYF.

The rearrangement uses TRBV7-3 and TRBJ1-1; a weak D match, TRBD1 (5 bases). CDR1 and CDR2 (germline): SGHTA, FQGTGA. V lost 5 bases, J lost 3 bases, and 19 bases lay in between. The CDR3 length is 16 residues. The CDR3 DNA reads TGTGCCAGCAGCCCTCAGGCCCTGGCGGGGGACACTGAAGCTTTCTTT. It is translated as CASSPQALAGDTEAFF.

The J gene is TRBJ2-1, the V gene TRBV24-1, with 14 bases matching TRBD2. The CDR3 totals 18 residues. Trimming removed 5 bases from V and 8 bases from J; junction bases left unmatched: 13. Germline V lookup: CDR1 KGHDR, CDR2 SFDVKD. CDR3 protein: CATSATTGTSGSQYEQFF. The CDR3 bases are TGTGCCACCAGTGCCACCACCGGGACTAGCGGGAGTCAGTATGAGCAGTTCTTC.

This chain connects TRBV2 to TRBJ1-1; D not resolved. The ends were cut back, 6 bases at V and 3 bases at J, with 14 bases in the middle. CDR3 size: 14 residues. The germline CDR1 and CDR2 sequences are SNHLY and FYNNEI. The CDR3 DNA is TGTGCCAGCAGGGAGAAATCTGGGTACACTGAAGCTTTCTTT. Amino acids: CASREKSGYTEAFF.

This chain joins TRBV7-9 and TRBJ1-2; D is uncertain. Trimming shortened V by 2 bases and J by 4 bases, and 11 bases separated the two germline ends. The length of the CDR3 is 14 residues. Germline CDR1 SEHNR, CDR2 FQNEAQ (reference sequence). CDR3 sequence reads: CASSLQEASYGYTF. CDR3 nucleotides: TGTGCCAGCAGCTTACAAGAGGCCAGCTATGGCTACACCTTC.

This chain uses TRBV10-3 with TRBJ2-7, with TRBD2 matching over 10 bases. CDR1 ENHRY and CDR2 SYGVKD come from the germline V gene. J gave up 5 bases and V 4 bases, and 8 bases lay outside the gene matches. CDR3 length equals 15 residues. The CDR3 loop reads CAISAAGLAGDEQYF. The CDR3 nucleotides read TGTGCCATCAGTGCCGCCGGGCTAGCGGGAGACGAGCAGTACTTC.

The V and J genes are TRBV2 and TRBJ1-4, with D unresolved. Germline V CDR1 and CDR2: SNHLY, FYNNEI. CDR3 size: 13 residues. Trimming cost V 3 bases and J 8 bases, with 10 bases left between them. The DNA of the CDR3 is TGTGCCAGCAGTGAGTCCGGACTGGAAAAACTGTTTTTT. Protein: CASSESGLEKLFF.

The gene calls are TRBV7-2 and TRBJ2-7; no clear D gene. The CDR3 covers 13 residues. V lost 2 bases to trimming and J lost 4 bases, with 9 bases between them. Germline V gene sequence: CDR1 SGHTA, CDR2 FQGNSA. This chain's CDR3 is CASSLFARYEQYF. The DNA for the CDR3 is TGTGCCAGCAGCTTATTCGCTAGATACGAGCAGTACTTC.

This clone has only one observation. DNA for the CDR3: TGCGCCAGCAGCCAGGGGGGTGGAGGGACCTACGAGCAGTACTTC. It specifies CASSQGGGGTYEQYF. The chain employs TRBV4-3 and TRBJ2-7, with D possibly being TRBD2 (6 bases). The V end was cut by 3 bases, the J end by 2 bases, with 14 bases between. The CDR3 is 15 amino acids. Per the germline V gene, CDR1 is LGHNA and CDR2 is YSLEER.